This T cell receptor beta chain derives from a study of shared clonotypes between healthy human individuals. Worth noting for this clone: Antigen specificity is unknown.

Libraries were prepared by immunoSEQ multiplex PCR; TCRdb keeps only in-frame clonotypes and omits some of them. The sample lists about 1.5 million clones, 98% occurring once. V was cut by 1 base and J by 2 bases, with 5 bases left in between. This CDR3 is 13 amino acids long. Germline CDR1 SGHNT, CDR2 YYREEE (reference sequence). General study results and limits: When naive CD4 clonotypes were compared across a handful of donors, around 4.6% were shared.

Material: naive CD4+ T cells sorted from blood. Stated subset: CD45RA+ positively selected. This TCR was sampled from a man aged 30-40 years in good health. The V and J genes are TRBV5-4 and TRBJ2-3; D remains ambiguous. The CDR3 spells CASSLTVTDTQYF. CDR3 sequence (DNA): TGTGCCAGCAGCTTGACAGTCACAGATACGCAGTATTTT.